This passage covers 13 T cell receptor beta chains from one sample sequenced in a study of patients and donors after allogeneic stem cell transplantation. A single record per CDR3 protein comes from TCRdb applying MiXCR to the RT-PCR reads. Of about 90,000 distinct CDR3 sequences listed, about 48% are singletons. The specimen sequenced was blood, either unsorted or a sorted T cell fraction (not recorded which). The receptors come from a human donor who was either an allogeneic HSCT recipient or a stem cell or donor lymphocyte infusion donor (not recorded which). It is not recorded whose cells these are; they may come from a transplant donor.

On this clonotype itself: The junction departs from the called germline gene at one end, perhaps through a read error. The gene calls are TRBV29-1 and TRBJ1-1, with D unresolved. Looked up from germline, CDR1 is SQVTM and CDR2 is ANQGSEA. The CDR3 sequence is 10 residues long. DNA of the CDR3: TGCAGCGCCCACCGGGCAGACCCCATCTTT. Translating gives CSAHRADPIF.

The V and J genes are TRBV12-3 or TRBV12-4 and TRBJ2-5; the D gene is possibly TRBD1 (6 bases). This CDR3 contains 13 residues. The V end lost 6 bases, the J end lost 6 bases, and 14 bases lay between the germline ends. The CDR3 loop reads CASSQQGTKTQYF. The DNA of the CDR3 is TGTGCCAGCAGCCAACAGGGTACGAAGACCCAGTACTTC.

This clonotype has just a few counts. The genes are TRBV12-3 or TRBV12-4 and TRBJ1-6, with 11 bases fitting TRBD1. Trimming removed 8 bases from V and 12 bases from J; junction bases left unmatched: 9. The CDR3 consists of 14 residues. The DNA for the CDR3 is TGTGCCAGCTCGGACAGGGGGCTTGTTCGACCCCTCCACTTT. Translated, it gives CASSDRGLVRPLHF.

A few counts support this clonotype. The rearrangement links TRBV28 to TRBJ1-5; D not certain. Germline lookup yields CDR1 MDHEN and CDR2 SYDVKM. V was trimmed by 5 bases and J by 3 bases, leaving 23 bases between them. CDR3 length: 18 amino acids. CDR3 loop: CASSSFSQSRVINQPQHF. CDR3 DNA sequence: TGTGCCAGCAGTAGTTTCAGCCAGAGCCGGGTTATCAATCAGCCCCAGCATTTT.

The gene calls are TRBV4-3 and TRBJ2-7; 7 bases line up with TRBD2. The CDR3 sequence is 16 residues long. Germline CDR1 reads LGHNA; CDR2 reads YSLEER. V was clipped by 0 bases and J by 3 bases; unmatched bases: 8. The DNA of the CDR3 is TGCGCCAGCAGCCAAGATTTAGCTAGCGGTGACTACGAGCAGTACTTC. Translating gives CASSQDLASGDYEQYF.

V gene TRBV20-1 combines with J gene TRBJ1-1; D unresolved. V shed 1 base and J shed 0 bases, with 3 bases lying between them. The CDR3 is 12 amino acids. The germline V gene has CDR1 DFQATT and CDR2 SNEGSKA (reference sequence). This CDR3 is CSARGLNTEAFF. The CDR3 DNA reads TGCAGTGCTAGAGGTCTGAACACTGAAGCTTTCTTT.

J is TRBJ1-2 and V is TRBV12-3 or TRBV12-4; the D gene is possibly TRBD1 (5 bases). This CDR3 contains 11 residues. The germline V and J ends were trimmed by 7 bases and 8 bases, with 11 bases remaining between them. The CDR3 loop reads CASTLRGGYTF. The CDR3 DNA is TGTGCCAGCACCTTGAGGGGAGGCTACACCTTC.

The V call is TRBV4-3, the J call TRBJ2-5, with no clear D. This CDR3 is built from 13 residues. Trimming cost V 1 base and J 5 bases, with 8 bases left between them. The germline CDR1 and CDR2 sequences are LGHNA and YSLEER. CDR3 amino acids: CASSQVPGETQYF. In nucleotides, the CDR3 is TGCGCCAGCAGCCAAGTTCCTGGGGAGACCCAGTACTTC.

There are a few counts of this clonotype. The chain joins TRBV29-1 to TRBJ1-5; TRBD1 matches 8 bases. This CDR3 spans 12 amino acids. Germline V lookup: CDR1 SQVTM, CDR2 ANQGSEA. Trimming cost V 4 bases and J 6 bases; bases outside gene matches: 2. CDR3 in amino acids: CSVGQGTQPQHF. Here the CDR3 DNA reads TGCAGCGTTGGACAGGGGACTCAGCCCCAGCATTTT.

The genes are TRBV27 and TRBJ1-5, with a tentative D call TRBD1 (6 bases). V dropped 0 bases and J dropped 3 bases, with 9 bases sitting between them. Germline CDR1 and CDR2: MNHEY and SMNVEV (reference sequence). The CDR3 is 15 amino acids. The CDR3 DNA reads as TGTGCCAGCAGTTTATCGAACAGGGACAATCAGCCCCAGCATTTT. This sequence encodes CASSLSNRDNQPQHF.

The CDR3 is CASSTTEKLAKNIQYF. The CDR3 DNA is TGTGCCAGCAGCACGACAGAGAAACTAGCCAAAAACATTCAGTACTTC. This chain links TRBV27 with TRBJ2-4; TRBD1 might be the D (5 bases). The germline V gene has CDR1 MNHEY and CDR2 SMNVEV (reference sequence). The germline V and J ends were trimmed by 6 bases and 0 bases, with 15 bases remaining between them. The CDR3 has 16 amino acids.

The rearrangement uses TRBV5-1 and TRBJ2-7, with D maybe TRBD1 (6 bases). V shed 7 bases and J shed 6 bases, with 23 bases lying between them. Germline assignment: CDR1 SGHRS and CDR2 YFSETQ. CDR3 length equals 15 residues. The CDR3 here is CASAFRTGRDSEQYF. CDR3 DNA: TGCGCCAGCGCGTTTCGAACAGGGAGAGATTCCGAGCAGTACTTC.

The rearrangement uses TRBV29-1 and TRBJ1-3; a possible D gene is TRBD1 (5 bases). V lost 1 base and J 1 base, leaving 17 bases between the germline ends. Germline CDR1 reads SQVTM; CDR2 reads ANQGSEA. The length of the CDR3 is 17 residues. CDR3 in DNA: TGCAGCGTTGAAGGCCGTCCGATGGGGGGTTCTGGAAACACCATATATTTT. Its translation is CSVEGRPMGGSGNTIYF.